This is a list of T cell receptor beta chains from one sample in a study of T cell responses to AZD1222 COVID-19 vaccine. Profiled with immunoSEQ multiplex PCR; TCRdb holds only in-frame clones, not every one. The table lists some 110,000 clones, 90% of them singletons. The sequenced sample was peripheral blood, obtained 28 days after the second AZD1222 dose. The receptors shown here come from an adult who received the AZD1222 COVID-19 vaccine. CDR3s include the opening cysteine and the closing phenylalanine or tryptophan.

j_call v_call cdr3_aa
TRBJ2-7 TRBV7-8 CASSAVGRGMSYEQYF
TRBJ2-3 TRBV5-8 CASSLDRGIDTQYF
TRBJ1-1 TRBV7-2 CASSFETLSTEAFF
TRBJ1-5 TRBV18 CASSPPGQGDQPQHF
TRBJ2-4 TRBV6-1 CASSDRDRGGIQYF
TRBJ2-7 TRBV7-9 CASSSQVFYEQYF
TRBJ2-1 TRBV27 CASSLTTGPTNEQFF
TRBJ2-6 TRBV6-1 CASSDKSGANVLTF
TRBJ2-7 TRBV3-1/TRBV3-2 CASRRGSSYEQYF
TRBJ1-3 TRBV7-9 CASSPPTTGNTIYF
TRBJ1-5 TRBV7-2 CASSLFNQPQHF
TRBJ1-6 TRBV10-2 CASSESRPHSPLHF
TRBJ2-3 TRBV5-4 CASSPVAGSTDTQYF
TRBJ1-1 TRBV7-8 CASSSYRGQNTEAFF
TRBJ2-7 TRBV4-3 CASSQGYRGAHEQYF
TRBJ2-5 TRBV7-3 CASSLIGSGVETQYF
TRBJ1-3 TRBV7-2 CASSPVGGNTIYF
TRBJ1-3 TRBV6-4 CASRQQRPIYF
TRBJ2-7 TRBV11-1 CASSFTRGYEQYF
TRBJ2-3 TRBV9 CASSVALAGGRGTDTQYF
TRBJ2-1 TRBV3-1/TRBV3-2 CASSQEQRSSYNEQFF
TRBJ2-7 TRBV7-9 CASSQVSGYEQYF
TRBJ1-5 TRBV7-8 CASSLALSRNQPQHF
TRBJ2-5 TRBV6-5 CASRDSNWETQYF
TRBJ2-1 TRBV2 CASRSDRYNEQFF
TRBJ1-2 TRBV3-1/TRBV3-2 CASSQDSFNDGYTF
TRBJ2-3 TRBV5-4 CASSLGGSTDTQYF
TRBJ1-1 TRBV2 CASSPRQGTNTEAFF
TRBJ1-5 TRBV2 CASSEAGLVNQPQHF
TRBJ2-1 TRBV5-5 CASSLLVGTFNEQFF
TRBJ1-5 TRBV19 CASSPPRDGNQPQHF
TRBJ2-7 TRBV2 CASSDAQGTGYEQYF
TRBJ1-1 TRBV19 CASSIRSGGTEAFF
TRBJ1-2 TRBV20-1 CSARVGYGYTF
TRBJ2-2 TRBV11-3 CASSRQGANTGELFF
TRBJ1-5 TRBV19 CASSPQLGNQPQHF
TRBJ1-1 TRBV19 CASTMGATEAFF
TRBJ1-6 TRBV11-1 CASSHTVSSYNSPLHF
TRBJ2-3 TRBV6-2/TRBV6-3 CASSYFGGATDTQYF
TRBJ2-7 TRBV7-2 CASSPSPYEQYF
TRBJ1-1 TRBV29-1 CSVAESGASTEAFF
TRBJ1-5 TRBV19 CASTLQGMQPQHF
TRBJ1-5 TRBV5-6 CASSITGQGAYQPQHF
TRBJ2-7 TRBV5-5 CASSFHRGYEQYF
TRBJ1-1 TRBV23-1 CASSGRNKERGGNTEAFF
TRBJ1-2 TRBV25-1 CASSAGTGSGYTF
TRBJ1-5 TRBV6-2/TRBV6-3 CASSYGGGGNQPQHF
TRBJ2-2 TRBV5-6 CASSLRERDLTSSGELFF
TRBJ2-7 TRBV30 CAGRQGPSYEQYF
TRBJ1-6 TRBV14 CASSQGSASPLHF
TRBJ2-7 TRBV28 CASETQGYEQYF
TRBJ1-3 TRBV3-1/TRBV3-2 CASSQVGTRNTIYF
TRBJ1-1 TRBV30 CAWKTTGRNTEAFF
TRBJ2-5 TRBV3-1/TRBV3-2 CASSRRAHQETQYF
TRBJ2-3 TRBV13 CASSLRGLKDTQYF
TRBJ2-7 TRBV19 CASSGGTGGYEQYF
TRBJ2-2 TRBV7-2 CASSPRDSLFANTGELFF